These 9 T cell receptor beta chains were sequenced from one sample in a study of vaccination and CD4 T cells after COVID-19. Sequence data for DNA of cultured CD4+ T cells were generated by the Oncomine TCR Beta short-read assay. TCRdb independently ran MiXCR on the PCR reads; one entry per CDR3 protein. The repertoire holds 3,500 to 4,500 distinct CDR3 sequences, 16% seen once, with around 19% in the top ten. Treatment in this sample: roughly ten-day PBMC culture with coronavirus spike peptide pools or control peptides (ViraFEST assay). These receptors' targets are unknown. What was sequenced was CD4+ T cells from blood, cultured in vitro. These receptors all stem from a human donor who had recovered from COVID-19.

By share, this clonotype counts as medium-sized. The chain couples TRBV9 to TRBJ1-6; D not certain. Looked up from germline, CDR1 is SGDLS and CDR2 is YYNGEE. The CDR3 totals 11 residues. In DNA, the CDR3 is TGTGCAGCCTTCCATAATTCACCCCTCCACTTT. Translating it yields CAAFHNSPLHF.

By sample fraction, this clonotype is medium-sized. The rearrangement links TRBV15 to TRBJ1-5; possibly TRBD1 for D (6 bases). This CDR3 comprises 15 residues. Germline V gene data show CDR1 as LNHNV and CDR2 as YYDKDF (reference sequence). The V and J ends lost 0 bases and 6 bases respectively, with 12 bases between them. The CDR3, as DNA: TGTGCCACCAGCAGAGATAGAGGGGGATCTCAGCCCCAGCATTTT. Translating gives CATSRDRGGSQPQHF.

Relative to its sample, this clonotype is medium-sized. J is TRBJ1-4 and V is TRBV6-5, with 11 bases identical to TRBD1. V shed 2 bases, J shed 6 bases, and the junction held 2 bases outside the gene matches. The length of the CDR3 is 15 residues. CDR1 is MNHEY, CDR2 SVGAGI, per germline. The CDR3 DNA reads TGTGCCAGCAGTTACGGACAGGGGGCATATGAAAAACTGTTTTTT. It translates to CASSYGQGAYEKLFF.

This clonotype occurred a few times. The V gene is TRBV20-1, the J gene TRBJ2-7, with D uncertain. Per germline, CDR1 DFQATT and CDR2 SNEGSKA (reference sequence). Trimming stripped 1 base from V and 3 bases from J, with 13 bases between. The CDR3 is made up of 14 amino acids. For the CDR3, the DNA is TGCAGTGCTAGAGGGGCCTCGAAGGTCTACGAGCAGTACTTC. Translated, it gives CSARGASKVYEQYF.

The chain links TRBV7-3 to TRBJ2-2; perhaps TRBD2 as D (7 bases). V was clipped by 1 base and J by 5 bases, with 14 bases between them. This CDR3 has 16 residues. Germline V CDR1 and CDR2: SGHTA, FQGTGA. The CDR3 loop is CASSLNGGRRTGELFF. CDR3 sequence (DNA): TGTGCCAGCAGCTTAAACGGGGGGCGTAGAACCGGGGAGCTGTTTTTT.

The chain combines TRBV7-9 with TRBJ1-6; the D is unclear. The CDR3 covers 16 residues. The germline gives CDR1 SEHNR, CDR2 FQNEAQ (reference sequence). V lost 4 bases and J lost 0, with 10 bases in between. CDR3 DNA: TGTGCCAGCAGCTCACCTCCTAGCTCCTATAATTCACCCCTCCACTTT. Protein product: CASSSPPSSYNSPLHF. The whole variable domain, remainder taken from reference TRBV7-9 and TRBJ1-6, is DTGVSQNPRHKITKRGQNVTFRCDPISEHNRLYWYRQTLGQGPEFLTYFQNEAQLEKSRLLSDRFSAERPKGSFSTLEIQRTEQGDSAMYLCASSSPPSSYNSPLHFGNGTRLTVT.

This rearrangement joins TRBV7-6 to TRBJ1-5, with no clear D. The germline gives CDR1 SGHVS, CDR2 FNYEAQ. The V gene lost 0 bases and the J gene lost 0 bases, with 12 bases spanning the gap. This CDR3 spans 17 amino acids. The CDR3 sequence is CASSLAGGRDSNQPQHF. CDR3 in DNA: TGTGCCAGCAGCTTAGCAGGTGGGCGGGATAGCAATCAGCCCCAGCATTTT.

DNA for the CDR3: TGTGCCAGCAGACGCGGGCAGACCCAGTACTTC. Residues: CASRRGQTQYF. The chain has TRBV12-3 or TRBV12-4 and TRBJ2-5, with D possibly being TRBD2 (5 bases). The CDR3 totals 11 residues. V lost 6 bases and J lost 6, with 8 bases in between.

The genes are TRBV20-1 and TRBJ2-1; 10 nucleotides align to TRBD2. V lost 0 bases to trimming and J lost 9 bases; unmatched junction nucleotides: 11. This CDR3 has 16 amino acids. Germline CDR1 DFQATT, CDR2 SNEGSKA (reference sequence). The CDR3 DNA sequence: TGCAGTGCTAGAGATTGGGCTAGCGGGGGCATGAGTGAGCAGTTCTTC. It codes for CSARDWASGGMSEQFF.